The 16 T cell receptor beta chains listed next were all sequenced from one sample in a study of neoadjuvant anti-PD-1 for oral cavity cancer. Sequencing used immunoSEQ multiplex PCR; TCRdb keeps in-frame clones, though not all of them. The sample holds more than 7,000 clones, about 55% seen once. Specimen: tumor tissue, collected before nivolumab (anti-PD-1) treatment. The receptors were gathered from a person aged 35 to 85 with oral cavity squamous cell carcinoma.

V and J are TRBV4-1 and TRBJ1-2; D unclear. The germline V gene encodes CDR1 MGHRA and CDR2 YSYEKL. This CDR3 has 12 amino acids. The V and J ends lost 1 base and 7 bases respectively, with 7 bases between them. CDR3: CASSQGGVGYTF. The CDR3 nucleotides are TGCGCCAGCAGCCAAGGAGGTGTTGGCTACACCTTC.

The rearrangement links TRBV5-1 to TRBJ2-1; 8 bases are a match to TRBD2. After removal of 0 bases from V and 7 bases from J, the junction contained 6 bases not matched to a gene. This CDR3 spans 15 amino acids. Germline values: CDR1 SGHRS, CDR2 YFSETQ. The CDR3 spells CASSLGAGEGNEQFF. DNA of the CDR3: TGCGCCAGCAGCTTGGGAGCGGGAGAGGGGAATGAGCAGTTCTTC.

The gene calls are TRBV11-2 and TRBJ1-6; no firm D call. CDR1 and CDR2 from the germline V gene are SGHAT and FQNNGV. V was trimmed by 1 base and J by 0 bases, leaving 10 bases between them. The CDR3 is made up of 17 amino acids. CDR3 nucleotides: TGTGCCAGCAGCTTAGTGACGGGTAGCTCCTATAATTCACCCCTCCACTTT. Residues: CASSLVTGSSYNSPLHF.

The J gene is TRBJ1-5, the V gene TRBV14, with a weak D call TRBD1 (5 bases). V lost 5 bases, J lost 10 bases, and 12 bases lay in between. The CDR3 spans 12 residues. Per the germline V gene, CDR1 is SGHDN and CDR2 is FVKESK. The CDR3 loop is CASSNQGSPQHF. CDR3 bases: TGTGCCAGCAGCAACCAGGGTTCTCCCCAGCATTTT.

The CDR3 sequence: CASSYSGREAAFF. The CDR3 region has the DNA TGTGCCAGCAGTTACTCGGGACGGGAGGCGGCTTTCTTT. The chain has TRBV6-5 and TRBJ1-1, with D possibly being TRBD1 (5 bases). There are 13 residues in the CDR3. Trimming removed 0 bases from V and 11 bases from J, with 13 bases in between. CDR1 and CDR2 (germline): MNHEY, SVGAGI.

The chain combines TRBV11-2 with TRBJ1-2, with TRBD1 as a possible D gene (5 bases). The germline CDR1 and CDR2 sequences are SGHAT and FQNNGV. Trimming cost V 3 bases and J 4 bases, with 6 bases left between them. The CDR3 covers 12 residues. Here the CDR3 DNA reads TGTGCCAGCAGCTTTGACAGCTATGGCTACACCTTC. Amino acids: CASSFDSYGYTF.

The count of this clone is one. J is TRBJ2-5 and V is TRBV30, with TRBD2 identical over 7 bases. Germline lookup yields CDR1 GTSNPN and CDR2 SVGIG (reference sequence). The CDR3 is 15 amino acids. Unmatched junction bases numbered 5, after V lost 0 bases and J lost 1 base. CDR3: CAWSVLPGGQETQYF. In nucleotides, the CDR3 is TGTGCCTGGAGTGTACTTCCGGGGGGCCAAGAGACCCAGTACTTC.

This clone was detected only a few times. This chain's CDR3 is CSVHLYTF. The CDR3 DNA sequence: TGCAGCGTTCACCTCTACACCTTC. The chain recombines TRBV29-1 with TRBJ1-2; D unresolved. The CDR3 spans 8 residues. Germline V CDR1 and CDR2: SQVTM, ANQGSEA. Trimming took 5 bases from V and 10 from J, leaving 5 bases between them.

This rearrangement joins TRBV10-2 to TRBJ2-3; TRBD2 might be the D (7 bases). Between the trimmed V and J ends, which lost 3 bases and 4 bases, there was a span of 17 bases. The germline gives CDR1 WSHSY, CDR2 SAAADI. The CDR3 sequence is 16 residues long. The CDR3 loop is CASSDLVRGGPDTQYF. The CDR3 DNA reads TGCGCCAGCAGTGACTTGGTGAGGGGGGGTCCAGATACGCAGTATTTT.

The V gene is TRBV15, the J gene TRBJ2-3, with D perhaps matching TRBD2 (6 bases). The CDR3 covers 17 residues. V gave up 1 base and J gave up 0 bases, with 14 bases separating them. The V gene's germline CDR1 is LNHNV and CDR2 YYDKDF (reference sequence). The CDR3 coding sequence is TGTGCCACCAGCAGAGGCCCCGGGAGACGTAGCACAGATACGCAGTATTTT. It encodes CATSRGPGRRSTDTQYF.

A few counts support this clone. V gene TRBV6-1 combines with J gene TRBJ2-7, with 8 bases identical to TRBD2. Germline-derived CDR1 and CDR2 are MNHNS and SASEGT. J lost 3 bases, V lost 6 bases, and 4 bases had no gene match. This CDR3 has 13 amino acids. The CDR3 protein is CASRAGANYEQYF. Here the CDR3 DNA reads TGTGCCAGCAGAGCGGGGGCAAACTACGAGCAGTACTTC.

V and J are TRBV29-1 and TRBJ2-3; 11 nucleotides align to TRBD2. With V trimmed by 5 bases and J by 5 bases, 6 bases remained unmatched. From germline, CDR1 is SQVTM and CDR2 ANQGSEA. There are 14 residues in the CDR3. CDR3 coding DNA: TGCAGCGTTTACGGGACTAGCGGAGAAGATACGCAGTATTTT. As protein: CSVYGTSGEDTQYF.

This clone showed up just a few times. The gene calls are TRBV11-2 and TRBJ1-2; D is perhaps TRBD1 (6 bases). The length of the CDR3 is 14 residues. V lost 6 bases to trimming and J lost 5 bases, with 16 bases between them. Looked up from germline, CDR1 is SGHAT and CDR2 is FQNNGV. DNA of the CDR3: TGTGCCAGCAGTCTTGGAGGGGGGCGGTATGGCTACACCTTC. This codes for CASSLGGGRYGYTF.

V and J are TRBV28 and TRBJ1-5; D unclear. Between the trimmed V and J ends, which lost 6 bases and 2 bases, there was a span of 26 bases. CDR1 MDHEN and CDR2 SYDVKM come from the germline V gene. The CDR3 spans 19 residues. CDR3 loop: CASSPQSLGSLRGNQPQHF. CDR3 DNA: TGTGCCAGCAGCCCTCAGTCCTTGGGCAGTCTGCGGGGCAATCAGCCCCAGCATTTT.

CDR3 nucleotide sequence: TGTGCCAGCAGTCCAATTCATCAGCCCCAGCATTTT. Translating it yields CASSPIHQPQHF. The chain employs TRBV28 and TRBJ1-5, with unresolved D. Germline assignment: CDR1 MDHEN and CDR2 SYDVKM. The CDR3 length is 12 residues. V was clipped by 5 bases and J by 5 bases, with 7 bases between them.

J is TRBJ2-1 and V is TRBV19; D is possibly TRBD2 (6 bases). The ends were cut back, 5 bases at V and 7 bases at J, with 15 bases in the middle. Germline values: CDR1 LNHDA, CDR2 SQIVND (reference sequence). CDR3 length: 14 amino acids. The CDR3 DNA follows: TGTGCCAGTAGTTCCACGACTAGGGGAAATGAGCAGTTCTTC. Its translation is CASSSTTRGNEQFF.